This T cell receptor beta chain was captured in a study of OX40 agonist ivuxolimab in advanced cancers. About the study: The dose-escalation cohort had hepatocellular carcinoma, melanoma, renal cell or head and neck cancer. Prior checkpoint blockade (anti-PD-1, anti-PD-L1 or anti-CTLA-4) was permitted; about 40% had it.

General study results and limits: Compared with CD4+, CD8+ T cells on average had more expanded clones.

Germline V lookup: CDR1 SGHRS, CDR2 YFSETQ. CDR3 length equals 15 residues. V shed 2 bases and J shed 3 bases, with 14 bases lying between them. Remarks on this clone: Its antigen is currently unknown.

Repertoires were generated with immunoSEQ multiplex PCR, while TCRdb's copy carries only in-frame clones and drops some. The sample has 60,000 to 70,000 clones, around 80% seen once; the top ten hold 0.95% to 1.5%. The chain recombines TRBV5-1 with TRBJ1-1, with a weak D call TRBD1 (5 bases). The sample in question was CD4+ or CD8+ T cells sorted from blood, obtained in a trial of the OX40 agonist ivuxolimab. The source is an adult with an advanced solid tumor such as melanoma, head and neck, liver or kidney cancer. DNA of the CDR3: TGCGCCAGCAGCTTCTCCCAGGGAGGGTACACTGAAGCTTTCTTT. This encodes CASSFSQGGYTEAFF.